This T cell receptor (beta chain) was recovered during a study of Graves' ophthalmopathy and Graves' hyperthyroidism. Beta-chain TCR CDR3 regions were amplified from RNA transcripts. HTBI primers were used in a first-round RT-PCR, which preceded a second-round multiplex PCR. TCRdb independently ran MiXCR on the multiplex PCR reads; one entry per CDR3 protein. The sample yields roughly 160,000 distinct CDR3 sequences, roughly two fifths seen once. Uncontrolled infections, pregnancy, lactation or other autoimmune diseases led to patient exclusion. The CDR3 extends over 15 amino acids. Trimming shortened V by 5 bases and J by 5 bases, and 18 bases separated the two germline ends. CDR1 MNHNS and CDR2 SASEGT come from the germline V gene. In its sample, this clonotype was seen a few times.

The chain employs TRBV6-1 and TRBJ2-5, with a possible D match to TRBD1 (5 bases). Material: peripheral blood. The TCR comes from a man younger than 45 with Graves' ophthalmopathy. CDR3 nucleotides: TGTGCCAGCAGTCAAGGTGGCAGGGCTCTTGAGACCCAGTACTTC. Its protein product is CASSQGGRALETQYF.